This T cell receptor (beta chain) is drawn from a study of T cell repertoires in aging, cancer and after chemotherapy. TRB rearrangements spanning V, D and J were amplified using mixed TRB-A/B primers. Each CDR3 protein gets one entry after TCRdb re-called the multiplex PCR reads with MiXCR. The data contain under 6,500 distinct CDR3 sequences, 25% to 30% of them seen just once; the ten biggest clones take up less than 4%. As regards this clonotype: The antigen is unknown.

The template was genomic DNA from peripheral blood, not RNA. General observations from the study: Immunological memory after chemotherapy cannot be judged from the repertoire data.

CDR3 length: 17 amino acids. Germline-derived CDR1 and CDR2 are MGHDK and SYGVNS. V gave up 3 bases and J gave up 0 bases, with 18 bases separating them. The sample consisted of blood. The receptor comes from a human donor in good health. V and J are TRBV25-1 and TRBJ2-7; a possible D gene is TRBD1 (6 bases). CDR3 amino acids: CASSDSTTGLSSYEQYF. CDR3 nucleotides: TGTGCCAGCAGTGATTCCACGACAGGTTTAAGCTCCTACGAGCAGTACTTC.